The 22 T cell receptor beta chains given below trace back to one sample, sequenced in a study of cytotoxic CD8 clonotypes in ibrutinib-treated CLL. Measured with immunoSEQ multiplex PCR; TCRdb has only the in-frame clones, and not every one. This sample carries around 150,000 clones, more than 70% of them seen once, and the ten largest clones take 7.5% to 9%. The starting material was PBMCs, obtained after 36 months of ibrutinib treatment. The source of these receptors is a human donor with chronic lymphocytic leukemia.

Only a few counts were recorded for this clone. Here the CDR3 DNA reads TGTGCCAGCAGATCCAGAGCCCTTAATCAGCCCCAGCATTTT. Amino acid sequence: CASRSRALNQPQHF. The chain combines TRBV6-5 with TRBJ1-5; D is unresolved. The germline V gene has CDR1 MNHEY and CDR2 SVGAGI. The CDR3 is 14 amino acids. V was trimmed by 6 bases and J by 4 bases, leaving 13 bases between them.

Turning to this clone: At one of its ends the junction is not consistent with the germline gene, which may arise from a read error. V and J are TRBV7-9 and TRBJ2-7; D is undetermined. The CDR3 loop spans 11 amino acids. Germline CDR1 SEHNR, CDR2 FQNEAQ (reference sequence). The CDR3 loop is CASSLSYEQCF. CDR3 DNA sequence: TGTGCCAGCAGCTTAAGCTACGAGCAGTGCTTC. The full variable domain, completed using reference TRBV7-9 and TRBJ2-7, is DTGVSQNPRHKITKRGQNVTFRCDPISEHNRLYWYRQTLGQGPEFLTYFQNEAQLEKSRLLSDRFSAERPKGSFSTLEIQRTEQGDSAMYLCASSLSYEQCFGPGTRLTVT.

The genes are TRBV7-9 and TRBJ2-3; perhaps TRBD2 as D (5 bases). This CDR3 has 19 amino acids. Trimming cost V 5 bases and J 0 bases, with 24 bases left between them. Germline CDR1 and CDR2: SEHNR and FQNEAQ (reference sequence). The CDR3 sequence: CASSLLTPDWRSSTDTQYF. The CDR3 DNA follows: TGTGCCAGCAGCCTCCTGACACCGGACTGGCGGAGTAGCACAGATACGCAGTATTTT.

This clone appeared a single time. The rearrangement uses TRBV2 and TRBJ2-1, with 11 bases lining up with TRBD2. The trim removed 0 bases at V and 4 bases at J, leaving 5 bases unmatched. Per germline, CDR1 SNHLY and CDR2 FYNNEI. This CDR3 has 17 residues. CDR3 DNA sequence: TGTGCCAGCAGTGAAGCCCTCACTAGCGGGAGTTACAATGAGCAGTTCTTC. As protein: CASSEALTSGSYNEQFF.

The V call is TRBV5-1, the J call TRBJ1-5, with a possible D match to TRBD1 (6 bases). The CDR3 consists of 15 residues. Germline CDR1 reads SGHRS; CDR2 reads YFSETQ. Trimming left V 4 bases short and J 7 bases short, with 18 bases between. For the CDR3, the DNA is TGCGCCAGCAGCCAATCGGGGGGCGCGAACCAGCCCCAGCATTTT. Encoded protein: CASSQSGGANQPQHF.

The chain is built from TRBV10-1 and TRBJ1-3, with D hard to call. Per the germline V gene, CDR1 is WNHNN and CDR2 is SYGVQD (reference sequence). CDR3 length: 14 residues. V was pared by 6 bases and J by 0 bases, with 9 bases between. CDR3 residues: CASRLRCSGNTIYF. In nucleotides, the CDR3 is TGCGCCAGCAGGTTGCGGTGCTCTGGAAACACCATATATTTT.

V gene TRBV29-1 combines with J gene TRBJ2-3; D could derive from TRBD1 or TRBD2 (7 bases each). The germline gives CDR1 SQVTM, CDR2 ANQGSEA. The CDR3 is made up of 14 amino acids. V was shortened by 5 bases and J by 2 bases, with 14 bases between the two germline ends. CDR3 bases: TGCAGCGTTTTCGGGGAGGGGGCCACAGATACGCAGTATTTT. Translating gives CSVFGEGATDTQYF.

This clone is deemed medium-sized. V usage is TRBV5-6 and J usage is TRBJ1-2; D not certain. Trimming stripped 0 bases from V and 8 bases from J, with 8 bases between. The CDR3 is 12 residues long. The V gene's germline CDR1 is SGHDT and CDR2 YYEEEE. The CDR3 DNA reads TGTGCCAGCAGCTTGGTGCAGTCCGGCTACACCTTC. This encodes CASSLVQSGYTF.

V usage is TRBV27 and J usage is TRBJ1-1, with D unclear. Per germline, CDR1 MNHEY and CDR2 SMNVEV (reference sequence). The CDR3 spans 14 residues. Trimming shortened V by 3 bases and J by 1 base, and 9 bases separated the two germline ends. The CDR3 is CASSFLGRNTEAFF. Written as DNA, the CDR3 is TGTGCCAGCAGTTTCTTGGGTAGGAACACTGAAGCTTTCTTT.

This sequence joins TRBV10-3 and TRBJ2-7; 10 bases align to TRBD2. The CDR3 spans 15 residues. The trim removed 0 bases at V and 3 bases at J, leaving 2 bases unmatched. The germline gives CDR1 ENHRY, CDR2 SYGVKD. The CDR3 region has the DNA TGTGCCATCAGTGAGTCCCTAGCGGGGGTCTACGAGCAGTACTTC. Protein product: CAISESLAGVYEQYF.

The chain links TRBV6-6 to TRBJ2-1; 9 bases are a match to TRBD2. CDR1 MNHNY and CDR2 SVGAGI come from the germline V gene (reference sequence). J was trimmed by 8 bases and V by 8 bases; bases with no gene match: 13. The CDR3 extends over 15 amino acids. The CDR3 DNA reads TGTGCCAGCGGTTGGGGACTAGCTGCGGAGGATGAGCAGTTCTTC. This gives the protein CASGWGLAAEDEQFF.

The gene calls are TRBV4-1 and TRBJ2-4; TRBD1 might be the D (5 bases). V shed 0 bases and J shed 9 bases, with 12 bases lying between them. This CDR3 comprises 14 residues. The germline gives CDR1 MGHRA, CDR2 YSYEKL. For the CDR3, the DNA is TGCGCCAGCAGCCAAGACAGGGTAAAGACCATTCAGTACTTC. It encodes CASSQDRVKTIQYF.

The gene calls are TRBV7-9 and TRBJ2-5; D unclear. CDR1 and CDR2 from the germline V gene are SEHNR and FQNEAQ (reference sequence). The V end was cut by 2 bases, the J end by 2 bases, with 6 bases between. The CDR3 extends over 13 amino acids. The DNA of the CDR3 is TGTGCCAGCAGCTTACTGTATCAAGAGACCCAGTACTTC. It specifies CASSLLYQETQYF.

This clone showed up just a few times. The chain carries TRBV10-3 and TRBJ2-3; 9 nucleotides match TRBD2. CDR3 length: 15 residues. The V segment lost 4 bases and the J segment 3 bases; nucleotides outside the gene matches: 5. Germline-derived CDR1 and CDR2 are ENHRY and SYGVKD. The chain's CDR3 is CAISVGSGSTDTQYF. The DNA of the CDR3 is TGTGCCATCAGTGTTGGTAGCGGGAGTACAGATACGCAGTATTTT.

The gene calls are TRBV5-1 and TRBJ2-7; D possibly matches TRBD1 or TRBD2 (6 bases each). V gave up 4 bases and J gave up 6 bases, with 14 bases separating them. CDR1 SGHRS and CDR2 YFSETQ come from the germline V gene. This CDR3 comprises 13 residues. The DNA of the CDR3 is TGCGCCAGCAGCATCCAACGGGGGCGCGAGCAGTACTTC. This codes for CASSIQRGREQYF.

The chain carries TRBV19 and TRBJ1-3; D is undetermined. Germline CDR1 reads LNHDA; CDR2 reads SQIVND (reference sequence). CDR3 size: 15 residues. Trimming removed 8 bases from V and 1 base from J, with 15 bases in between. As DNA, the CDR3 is TGTGCCAGTTCCCGCGGATTCGAATCTGGAAACACCATATATTTT. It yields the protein CASSRGFESGNTIYF.

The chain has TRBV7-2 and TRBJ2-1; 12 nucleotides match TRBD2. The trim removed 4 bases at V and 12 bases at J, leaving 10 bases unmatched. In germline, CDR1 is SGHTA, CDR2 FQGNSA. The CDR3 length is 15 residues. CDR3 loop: CASSSTSGGPSAQFF. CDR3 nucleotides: TGTGCCAGCAGCTCCACTAGCGGGGGGCCCTCTGCGCAGTTCTTC.

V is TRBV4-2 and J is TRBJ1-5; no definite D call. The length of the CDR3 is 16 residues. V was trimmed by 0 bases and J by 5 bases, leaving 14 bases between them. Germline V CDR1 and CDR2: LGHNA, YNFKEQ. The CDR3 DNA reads TGTGCCAGCAGCCAAGAGGGAACGGTGAACTATCAGCCCCAGCATTTT. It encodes CASSQEGTVNYQPQHF.

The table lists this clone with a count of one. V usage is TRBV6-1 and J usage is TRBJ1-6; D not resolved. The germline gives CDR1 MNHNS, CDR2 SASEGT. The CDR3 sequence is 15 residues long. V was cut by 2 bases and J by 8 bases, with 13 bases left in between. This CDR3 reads CASSERNDRYSPLHF. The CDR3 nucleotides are TGTGCCAGCAGTGAAAGAAACGATCGGTATTCACCCCTCCACTTT.

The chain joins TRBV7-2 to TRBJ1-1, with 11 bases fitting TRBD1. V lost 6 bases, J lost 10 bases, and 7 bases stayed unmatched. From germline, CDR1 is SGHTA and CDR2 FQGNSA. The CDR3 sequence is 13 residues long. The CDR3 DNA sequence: TGTGCCAGCAGAACCGGGACAGGGGGTTTAGCTTTCTTT. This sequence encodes CASRTGTGGLAFF.

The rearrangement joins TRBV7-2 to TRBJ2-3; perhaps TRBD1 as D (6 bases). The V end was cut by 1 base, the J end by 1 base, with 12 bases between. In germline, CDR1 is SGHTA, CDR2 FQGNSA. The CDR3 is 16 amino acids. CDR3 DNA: TGTGCCAGCAGCTTAGTTCAGGGGCTCGGCACAGATACGCAGTATTTT. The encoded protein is CASSLVQGLGTDTQYF.

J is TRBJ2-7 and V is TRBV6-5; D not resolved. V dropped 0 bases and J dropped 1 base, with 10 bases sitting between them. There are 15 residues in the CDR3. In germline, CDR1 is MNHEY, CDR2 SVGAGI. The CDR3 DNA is TGTGCCAGCAGTTACTCGTATGGCGAATCCTACGAGCAGTACTTC. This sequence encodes CASSYSYGESYEQYF.